Given below is one T cell receptor (beta chain) in context. What it binds is not known. Trimming left V 5 bases short and J 8 bases short, with 13 bases between. This CDR3 contains 13 residues. Germline CDR1 is SEHNR and CDR2 is FQNEAQ (reference sequence). TCRdb re-called the 5' RACE reads with MiXCR, one entry per CDR3 protein. In the table there are around 590,000 distinct CDR3 sequences, around an eighth of which are singletons. The data are from a study of T cells after yellow fever vaccination. Study observations and caveats: Compared with primary, the secondary response was weaker and peaked at day 5, not 15.

The chain uses TRBV7-9 and TRBJ2-1; unclear D gene. This receptor was identified in a man aged 25-45 years who received the YFV17D yellow fever vaccine. The sequenced sample was PBMCs, obtained on the day of the yellow fever booster vaccination. The CDR3 nucleotides are TGTGCCAGCAGCAATGAGGTTTCCCATGAGCAGTTCTTC. Translated: CASSNEVSHEQFF.